The rows below give T cell receptor beta chains drawn from one sample of a study of blood T cell repertoires in COVID-19. Sequencing used immunoSEQ multiplex PCR; TCRdb keeps in-frame clones, though not all of them. The profile shows about 120,000 clones, over 65% of them singletons. Material for sequencing was peripheral blood. The receptors derive from a woman aged 40 to 49 with acute or convalescent COVID-19. Each CDR3 is given with its conserved first and last residue.

J: TRBJ2-3; V: TRBV3-1/TRBV3-2; length: 17; CDR3: CASSQDKRGGRTDTQYF
J: TRBJ1-4; V: TRBV7-9; length: 19; CDR3: CASSLGLQQAIATNEKLFF
J: TRBJ1-6; V: TRBV28; length: 15; CDR3: CASSLDSRYNSPLHF
J: TRBJ1-1; V: TRBV5-1; length: 11; CDR3: CASTRGTEAFF
J: TRBJ2-1; V: TRBV21-1; length: 15; CDR3: CASSKDSHLYNEQFF
J: TRBJ2-5; V: TRBV5-4; length: 13; CDR3: CASSWTAQETQYF
J: TRBJ1-2; V: TRBV19; length: 14; CDR3: CASSDQGGHYGYTF
J: TRBJ2-3; V: TRBV11-3; length: 17; CDR3: CASSLRTSGGASDTQYF
J: TRBJ1-4; V: TRBV3-1/TRBV3-2; length: 14; CDR3: CASRPGTKNEKLFF
J: TRBJ1-1; V: TRBV15; length: 17; CDR3: CATSRDQPRQGDAEAFF
J: TRBJ2-3; V: TRBV2; length: 14; CDR3: CASSASGGGYTQYF
J: TRBJ2-3; V: TRBV4-1; length: 18; CDR3: CASSSGTSGGGRTDTQYF
J: TRBJ1-1; V: TRBV5-6; length: 14; CDR3: CASSPRRRTGEAFF
J: TRBJ2-1; V: TRBV6-5; length: 12; CDR3: CASRPGNREQFF
J: TRBJ1-5; V: TRBV6-5; length: 16; CDR3: CASSFRKVLGEQPQHF
J: TRBJ2-7; V: TRBV7-8; length: 14; CDR3: CASSYGGQTYEQYF
J: TRBJ1-1; V: TRBV5-1; length: 13; CDR3: CASTNLQGPEAFF
J: TRBJ1-5; V: TRBV1; length: 10; CDR3: CTSSHRPQHF
J: TRBJ1-4; V: TRBV19; length: 15; CDR3: CASSTQGLTNEKLFF
J: TRBJ1-1; V: TRBV19; length: 14; CDR3: CASSIQGSSTEAFF
J: TRBJ2-7; V: TRBV7-2; length: 14; CDR3: CASSRRDRGIEQYF
J: TRBJ2-7; V: TRBV30; length: 13; CDR3: CAWTGPRAYEQYF
J: TRBJ1-3; V: TRBV11-2; length: 18; CDR3: CASSIKGGQGHSGNTIYF
J: TRBJ1-1; V: TRBV6-2/TRBV6-3; length: 16; CDR3: CASSYSQTGVNTEAFF
J: TRBJ1-2; V: TRBV30; length: 15; CDR3: CAWDLERRWNYGYTF
J: TRBJ2-1; V: TRBV28; length: 16; CDR3: CASTRAEWRGSNEQFF
J: TRBJ1-3; V: TRBV10-3; length: 15; CDR3: CAISEASTGGNTIYF
J: TRBJ2-3; V: TRBV9; length: 15; CDR3: CASSVMPDSTDTQYF
J: TRBJ1-3; V: TRBV30; length: 15; CDR3: CAWSVPGTGRNTIYF
J: TRBJ1-1; V: TRBV7-9; length: 14; CDR3: CASRLTGEKAEAFF
J: TRBJ1-2; V: TRBV9; length: 15; CDR3: CASSVSQGIYYGYTF
J: TRBJ1-2; V: TRBV5-1; length: 17; CDR3: CASSAHPGQGANYGYTF
J: TRBJ2-1; V: TRBV5-1; length: 17; CDR3: CASSLALAGGSYNEQFF
J: TRBJ1-1; V: TRBV7-9; length: 13; CDR3: CASSLTVAAEAFF
J: TRBJ2-7; V: TRBV4-1; length: 13; CDR3: CASSQEVLSEQYF
J: TRBJ1-5; V: TRBV6-2/TRBV6-3; length: 13; CDR3: CASSYTQRPTQHF
J: TRBJ1-1; V: TRBV6-1; length: 17; CDR3: CASSETGRGLLRSEAFF
J: TRBJ1-2; V: TRBV11-2; length: 14; CDR3: CASSLAGQGHGYTF
J: TRBJ1-5; V: TRBV21-1; length: 18; CDR3: CASSKPALWTSQNQPQHF
J: TRBJ2-3; V: TRBV15; length: 16; CDR3: CATSSQLAGSTDTQYF
J: TRBJ2-1; V: TRBV18; length: 11; CDR3: CASSLNNEQFF